Shown below are 9 T cell receptor beta chains from a single sample sequenced in a study of T cell responses to AZD1222 COVID-19 vaccine. Profiled with immunoSEQ multiplex PCR; TCRdb holds only in-frame clones, not every one. The profile shows tens of thousands of clones, over 60% of them singletons. The source material was peripheral blood, sampled 28 days after the second AZD1222 dose. These receptors were taken from an adult who received the AZD1222 COVID-19 vaccine.

This clone was seen more than once but under ten times. This chain uses TRBV3-1 (or the pseudogene TRBV3-2) with TRBJ1-1, with D uncertain. V shed 2 bases and J shed 1 base, with 8 bases lying between them. The CDR3 has 14 residues. Germline V CDR1 and CDR2: LGHDT, YNNKEL (reference sequence). CDR3 loop: CASSQNGGNTEAFF. CDR3 DNA: TGTGCCAGCAGCCAAAATGGTGGGAACACTGAAGCTTTCTTT.

The CDR3 region has the DNA TGTGCCAGCAGCGCCGCGACTAGCGCGAGTTACGAGCAGTACTTC. This translates into CASSAATSASYEQYF. The chain combines TRBV11-2 with TRBJ2-7; 8 bases line up with TRBD2. J was trimmed by 4 bases and V by 5 bases; bases with no gene match: 10. Germline CDR1 reads SGHAT; CDR2 reads FQNNGV. This CDR3 comprises 15 residues.

The sample holds one count of this clone. CDR3: CSVEDNSHEQFF. For the CDR3, the DNA is TGCAGCGTTGAAGATAACAGCCATGAGCAGTTCTTC. The chain is built from TRBV29-1 and TRBJ2-1; no reliable D call. Looked up from germline, CDR1 is SQVTM and CDR2 is ANQGSEA. CDR3 length: 12 residues. The V end lost 0 bases, the J end lost 8 bases, and 8 bases lay between the germline ends.

The rearrangement uses TRBV2 and TRBJ2-7; 7 nucleotides align to TRBD1. Germline V lookup: CDR1 SNHLY, CDR2 FYNNEI. The trim removed 1 base at V and 3 bases at J, leaving 6 bases unmatched. This CDR3 region has 15 residues. The CDR3 is CASSEGQGVIYEQYF. The CDR3 DNA sequence: TGTGCCAGCAGTGAAGGGCAGGGGGTAATCTACGAGCAGTACTTC.

V is TRBV3-1 (or the pseudogene TRBV3-2) and J is TRBJ1-5; 7 nucleotides align to TRBD1. Germline V gene data show CDR1 as LGHDT and CDR2 as YNNKEL (reference sequence). The ends lost 4 bases at V and 2 bases at J; junction bases unmatched: 2. The CDR3 loop spans 14 amino acids. DNA for the CDR3: TGTGCCAGCAGCCGACAGGGTGGCAATCAGCCCCAGCATTTT. Residues: CASSRQGGNQPQHF.

The chain recombines TRBV14 with TRBJ2-6; 8 bases agree with TRBD2. Trimming removed 0 bases from V and 9 bases from J; junction bases left unmatched: 13. CDR1 is SGHDN, CDR2 FVKESK, per germline. This CDR3 has 18 residues. Here the CDR3 reads CASSQDLGGGTRGNVLTF. DNA of the CDR3: TGTGCCAGCAGCCAAGACCTCGGAGGAGGGACTAGGGGCAACGTCCTGACTTTC.

The chain carries TRBV19 and TRBJ2-7; TRBD1 aligns across 8 bases. Trimming cost V 5 bases and J 3 bases; bases outside gene matches: 3. Germline CDR1 and CDR2: LNHDA and SQIVND (reference sequence). CDR3 length: 13 amino acids. For the CDR3, the DNA is TGTGCCAGTAGTCCAGGGACAGGCTACGAGCAGTACTTC. Residues: CASSPGTGYEQYF.

The gene calls are TRBV4-3 and TRBJ1-1; TRBD1 matches at 8 bases. The CDR3 runs 14 residues. Trimming at V came to 5 bases and at J to 4 bases, leaving 6 bases not matched to a gene. Germline V gene sequence: CDR1 LGHNA, CDR2 YSLEER. The CDR3 sequence: CASSATGAGTEAFF. CDR3 coding DNA: TGCGCCAGCAGCGCGACAGGGGCGGGCACTGAAGCTTTCTTT.

V usage is TRBV9 and J usage is TRBJ2-1, with D possibly TRBD2 on 5 matching bases. The CDR3 consists of 13 residues. V was cut by 3 bases and J by 7 bases, with 11 bases left in between. Germline V gives CDR1 SGDLS, CDR2 YYNGEE. CDR3 loop: CASSDDYPNEQFF. The CDR3 coding sequence is TGTGCCAGCAGCGACGACTACCCAAATGAGCAGTTCTTC.